Below are 26 T cell receptor beta chains sequenced from a single sample in a study of T-cell memory formation after mild COVID-19. TCRdb itself ran the 5' RACE reads through MiXCR, one entry per CDR3 protein. The sample has 250,000 to 350,000 distinct CDR3 sequences; 15% are singletons. Sequenced sample: PBMCs or a T cell subset sorted from them (not recorded which). The receptor source for this set is a man aged 18 to 29 who had mild COVID-19 (a few samples of this study predate the infection). Cell type and time point are not known.

The V call is TRBV2, the J call TRBJ1-2, with a tentative D call TRBD1 (6 bases). The V end was cut by 3 bases, the J end by 4 bases, with 12 bases between. The CDR3 has 14 residues. Germline V gene lookup returns CDR1 SNHLY and CDR2 FYNNEI. CDR3 sequence: CASSEEQGGYGYTF. CDR3 DNA: TGTGCCAGCAGTGAGGAACAGGGAGGCTATGGCTACACCTTC.

This clonotype occurred a few times. The chain is built from TRBV4-3 and TRBJ2-3, with D uncertain. Per germline, CDR1 LGHNA and CDR2 YSLEER. The V end was cut by 4 bases, the J end by 0 bases, with 8 bases between. CDR3 size: 14 residues. The CDR3 sequence is CASSPASSTDTQYF. The CDR3 DNA sequence: TGCGCCAGCAGCCCGGCCAGTAGCACAGATACGCAGTATTTT.

The rearrangement links TRBV12-3 or TRBV12-4 to TRBJ1-5, with 7 positions matching TRBD1. This CDR3 spans 13 amino acids. After removal of 5 bases from V and 9 bases from J, the junction contained 7 bases not matched to a gene. The CDR3 sequence is CASSDRASGPQHF. The CDR3 DNA follows: TGTGCCAGCAGTGACAGGGCCTCTGGGCCCCAGCATTTT.

The genes are TRBV20-1 and TRBJ2-1, with D perhaps being TRBD1 or TRBD2 (6 bases each). The CDR3 runs to 16 residues. V dropped 0 bases and J dropped 4 bases, with 16 bases sitting between them. CDR1 is DFQATT and CDR2 is SNEGSKA in the germline V gene (reference sequence). The DNA for the CDR3 is TGCAGTGCTAGAGATTTCGGGGGCGGTGAATACAATGAGCAGTTCTTC. Translating gives CSARDFGGGEYNEQFF.

This clonotype occurred a few times. The chain links TRBV6-1 to TRBJ1-5; no clear D gene. Germline CDR1 reads MNHNS; CDR2 reads SASEGT. V was shortened by 2 bases and J by 1 base, with 3 bases between the two germline ends. The CDR3 is made up of 13 amino acids. Here the CDR3 DNA reads TGTGCCAGCAGTGAAAGCAGCAATCAGCCCCAGCATTTT. Amino acids: CASSESSNQPQHF.

This clonotype came up once. As the CDR3 is not closed by the conserved phenylalanine or tryptophan, this likely results from a read error. The chain combines TRBV6-2 or TRBV6-3 with TRBJ2-1, with 7 bases lining up with TRBD2. Trimming at V came to 7 bases and at J to 5 bases, leaving 14 bases not matched to a gene. The CDR3 is made up of 16 amino acids. The V gene's germline CDR1 is MNHEY and CDR2 SVGEGT. CDR3 nucleotides: TGTGCCAGCACTACCGGGCATTGGGGGGGTGACAATGAGCAGTTCCTC. This translates into CASTTGHWGGDNEQFL.

This rearrangement joins TRBV11-1 to TRBJ1-2; TRBD1 might be the D (5 bases). Per the germline V gene, CDR1 is SGHAT and CDR2 is FQDESV (reference sequence). Deletions cut 5 bases from V and 0 bases from J, with 10 bases between. The CDR3 is made up of 14 amino acids. The CDR3 loop reads CASSAGTTNYGYTF. The DNA for the CDR3 is TGTGCCAGCAGCGCCGGGACCACTAACTATGGCTACACCTTC. Complete variable domain (other parts from reference TRBV11-1 and TRBJ1-2): EAEVAQSPRYKITEKSQAVAFWCDPISGHATLYWYRQILGQGPELLVQFQDESVVDDSQLPKDRFSAERLKGVDSTLKIQPAELGDSAMYLCASSAGTTNYGYTFGSGTRLTVV.

This chain joins TRBV7-2 and TRBJ2-7; the D is unclear. CDR1 and CDR2 from the germline V gene are SGHTA and FQGNSA. V shed 2 bases and J shed 2 bases, with 16 bases lying between them. The length of the CDR3 is 16 residues. The CDR3 reads CASSLSPDLSAYEQYF. In nucleotides, the CDR3 is TGTGCCAGCAGCTTATCCCCGGACCTCTCGGCCTACGAGCAGTACTTC.

This clonotype has more than one count but fewer than ten. The rearrangement uses TRBV3-1 and TRBJ1-1; TRBD1 agrees at 8 bases. This CDR3 region has 14 residues. Germline CDR1 reads LGHDT; CDR2 reads YNNKEL (reference sequence). With 4 bases clipped from V and 5 bases from J, the junction kept 6 bases outside the gene matches. For the CDR3, the DNA is TGTGCCAGCAGCCCGACAGGGGCGAGTACTGAAGCTTTCTTT. Translated, it gives CASSPTGASTEAFF.

In its sample, this clonotype was seen a few times. This chain uses TRBV4-1 with TRBJ2-1, with 12 bases that match TRBD2. The CDR3 totals 16 residues. V trimming: 4 bases; J trimming: 7 bases; junction bases outside the gene matches: 8. Germline values: CDR1 MGHRA, CDR2 YSYEKL. Here the CDR3 DNA reads TGCGCCAGCAGCCCGCGACTAGCGGGGGCGCAGAATGAGCAGTTCTTC. Translating gives CASSPRLAGAQNEQFF.

CDR3 sequence: CASSPRDRGTTEAFF. The CDR3 region has the DNA TGTGCCAGCAGCCCCCGGGACAGGGGGACCACTGAAGCTTTCTTT. The chain carries TRBV3-1 and TRBJ1-1, with 11 bases that match TRBD1. Trimming cost V 4 bases and J 4 bases; bases outside gene matches: 5. CDR3 length equals 15 residues. CDR1 and CDR2 from the germline V gene are LGHDT and YNNKEL (reference sequence). Drawing the rest from reference TRBV3-1 and TRBJ1-1, the complete variable domain is DTAVSQTPKYLVTQMGNDKSIKCEQNLGHDTMYWYKQDSKKFLKIMFSYNNKELIINETVPNRFSPKSPDKAHLNLHINSLELGDSAVYFCASSPRDRGTTEAFFGQGTRLTVV.

This clonotype was picked up many times. The chain combines TRBV6-2 or TRBV6-3 with TRBJ2-7; a weak D match, TRBD2 (6 bases). The ends were cut back, 7 bases at V and 5 bases at J, with 15 bases in the middle. Germline CDR1 is MNHEY and CDR2 is SVGEGT. The CDR3 totals 13 residues. The CDR3 nucleotides read TGTGCCAGCATGTGGGCGGCGGGGAACGAGCAGTACTTC. Its translation is CASMWAAGNEQYF.

The sample holds a few counts of this clonotype. The rearrangement joins TRBV4-2 to TRBJ2-3, with 8 bases that match TRBD2. The V gene end was trimmed by 4 bases and the J gene end by 0 bases; junction bases not matched to a gene: 9. The CDR3 sequence is 17 residues long. CDR1 and CDR2 from the germline V gene are LGHNA and YNFKEQ. The DNA of the CDR3 is TGTGCCAGCAGCCTGTCGGGGGGGGGTCTAAGCACAGATACGCAGTATTTT. Amino acid sequence: CASSLSGGGLSTDTQYF.

The J gene is TRBJ2-1, the V gene TRBV5-1; D is ambiguous. Germline loops: CDR1 SGHRS, CDR2 YFSETQ. The CDR3 is made up of 13 amino acids. V was clipped by 0 bases and J by 7 bases, with 8 bases between them. The CDR3 nucleotides are TGCGCCAGCAGCTTGGATTACCTGAATGAGCAGTTCTTC. Its protein product is CASSLDYLNEQFF.

This sequence joins TRBV5-4 and TRBJ2-3; D not resolved. CDR3 length: 13 amino acids. Looked up from germline, CDR1 is SGHNT and CDR2 is YYREEE (reference sequence). Deletions cut 5 bases from V and 0 bases from J, with 7 bases between. In DNA form, the CDR3 reads TGTGCCAGCAGGAAGTCTAGCACAGATACGCAGTATTTT. This encodes CASRKSSTDTQYF.

This clonotype has more than one count but fewer than ten. The V gene is TRBV19, the J gene TRBJ1-5; D unclear. The V gene lost 7 bases and the J gene lost 2 bases, with 9 bases spanning the gap. This CDR3 has 13 residues. Germline V gene lookup returns CDR1 LNHDA and CDR2 SQIVND (reference sequence). The CDR3 sequence is CASTFRGNQPQHF. The CDR3 bases are TGTGCCAGTACCTTTAGGGGCAATCAGCCCCAGCATTTT.

This clonotype was counted between two and nine times. This chain connects TRBV11-2 to TRBJ2-6; D is perhaps TRBD1 (5 bases). Germline V CDR1 and CDR2: SGHAT, FQNNGV. The V gene lost 1 base and the J gene lost 6 bases, with 22 bases spanning the gap. This CDR3 spans 19 amino acids. The CDR3 nucleotides read TGTGCCAGCAGCTTAGTGTTCCAGGGAAAGGCTCTGGTGGCCAACGTCCTGACTTTC. Translation gives CASSLVFQGKALVANVLTF.

This clonotype was counted between two and nine times. V usage is TRBV7-2 and J usage is TRBJ2-3; weak D call: TRBD1 (5 bases). The CDR3 runs to 13 residues. CDR1 SGHTA and CDR2 FQGNSA come from the germline V gene. Trimming pared 0 bases from V and 13 bases from J, leaving 14 bases between. The CDR3 reads CASSLAGPDTEYF. The CDR3 nucleotides are TGTGCCAGCAGCTTAGCGGGGCCAGACACAGAGTATTTT.

The chain recombines TRBV30 with TRBJ1-1; D is ambiguous. The V end was cut by 3 bases, the J end by 5 bases, with 19 bases between. The CDR3 consists of 15 residues. The germline V gene has CDR1 GTSNPN and CDR2 SVGIG (reference sequence). CDR3 loop: CAWRGRPQRETEAFF. CDR3 in DNA: TGTGCCTGGAGGGGGAGACCCCAAAGAGAGACTGAAGCTTTCTTT.

This chain links TRBV6-5 with TRBJ1-2, with a weak D call TRBD1 (5 bases). Between the trimmed V and J ends, which lost 9 bases and 5 bases, there was a span of 13 bases. Germline CDR1 and CDR2: MNHEY and SVGAGI. This CDR3 is built from 12 residues. The CDR3 DNA sequence: TGTGCCAGAAGGGGCATGGGGTATGGCTACACCTTC. Residues: CARRGMGYGYTF.

This clonotype was detected only a few times. This chain links TRBV19 with TRBJ2-1; D gene ambiguous. V was shortened by 2 bases and J by 6 bases, with 8 bases between the two germline ends. The CDR3 contains 13 residues. Per the germline V gene, CDR1 is LNHDA and CDR2 is SQIVND (reference sequence). CDR3 residues: CASSITPRNEQFF. The CDR3 DNA sequence: TGTGCCAGTAGTATAACCCCCCGCAATGAGCAGTTCTTC.

This chain links TRBV7-6 with TRBJ2-2; either TRBD1 or TRBD2 may fit D (5 bases each). Germline V gene lookup returns CDR1 SGHVS and CDR2 FNYEAQ. Trimming took off 0 bases at V and 7 bases at J, with 6 bases between the two ends. The CDR3 spans 13 residues. The CDR3 region has the DNA TGTGCCAGCAGCTTAGCGGGGGACGGGGAGCTGTTTTTT. As protein: CASSLAGDGELFF. The whole variable domain, remainder taken from reference TRBV7-6 and TRBJ2-2, is GAGVSQSPRYKVTKRGQDVALRCDPISGHVSLYWYRQALGQGPEFLTYFNYEAQQDKSGLPNDRFSAERPEGSISTLTIQRTEQRDSAMYRCASSLAGDGELFFGEGSRLTVL.

The chain joins TRBV5-1 to TRBJ2-3; 10 bases agree with TRBD2. The J segment lost 6 bases and the V segment lost 2 bases, leaving 6 bases of the junction unmatched. The CDR3 consists of 15 residues. CDR1 is SGHRS and CDR2 is YFSETQ in the germline V gene. The CDR3 DNA reads TGCGCCAGCAGCTTAAAGCGGGGGGGCGCGGATACGCAGTATTTT. It translates to CASSLKRGGADTQYF.

The chain couples TRBV15 to TRBJ2-3; D could derive from TRBD1 or TRBD2 (5 bases each). With 1 base removed from V and 6 bases from J, the gap between germline ends came to 14 bases. The CDR3 has 15 amino acids. The germline V gene encodes CDR1 LNHNV and CDR2 YYDKDF (reference sequence). As DNA, the CDR3 is TGTGCCACCAGCAGAGGGGACGTTAGCGCCGATACGCAGTATTTT. It yields the protein CATSRGDVSADTQYF.

The rearrangement joins TRBV5-1 to TRBJ1-1; weak D call: TRBD1 (6 bases). V was cut by 2 bases and J by 0 bases, with 14 bases left in between. The CDR3 is 16 residues long. CDR1 is SGHRS and CDR2 is YFSETQ in the germline V gene. The CDR3 loop is CASSLPVQGMNTEAFF. The CDR3 nucleotides read TGCGCCAGCAGCTTACCAGTACAGGGAATGAACACTGAAGCTTTCTTT.

The rearrangement links TRBV4-2 to TRBJ1-2; D remains unclear. There are 14 residues in the CDR3. The V and J ends lost 0 bases and 2 bases respectively, with 7 bases between them. Germline-derived CDR1 and CDR2 are LGHNA and YNFKEQ. The CDR3 coding sequence is TGTGCCAGCAGCCAAGAGGCGGTGAACTATGGCTACACCTTC. This sequence encodes CASSQEAVNYGYTF.